Listed here is a single TCR beta chain. What antigen it recognizes has not been identified. The input lacks base qualities; no much larger clone sits a single base away. Library preparation was by 5' RACE. The instrument was an Illumina HiSeq 2000. Template switching added a universal primer binding site, and the final cDNA carried a unique molecular identifier that allowed TCR cDNA molecules to be counted accurately. Specific primers in the conserved constant-segment region were used to synthesize first-strand cDNA for the TCR alpha and beta chains. Each cDNA library was double barcoded, with a SMART-Mk sample barcode plus Illumina barcodes, to control for contamination. TruSeq adapter sequences, together with Illumina sample barcodes, were added in two successive PCR steps. The TCR alpha and beta cDNA libraries were sequenced on the Illumina HiSeq platform using custom primers. From the authors' description of their analysis: MiGEC was used to process raw reads and extract unique molecular identifiers, and MiXCR was used to find CDR3 positions. Recombination models were inferred per individual with the repgenHMM and IGoR tools using an EM algorithm. The tcR package in R was used for shared clonotype analysis, with sharing normalized by the product of cloneset sizes. To study raw recombination free of thymic and clonal selection effects, out-of-frame nonproductive sequences were analyzed. TCRdb took the public reads, trimmed them with fastp at Q25, ran MiXCR for clone calling and kept in-frame beta chains. When rows share a CDR3 protein, they turn into one entry using the most common DNA and genes. In this record, the V and J calls reflect TCRdb's handling and not the investigators' own analysis. The sample contains hundreds of thousands of distinct CDR3 sequences, 12% of them found a single time. Jointly, the top ten make up around 1.5% of the sample.

These data come from a study of identical twins (dated by TCRdb to the mid-2010s). The study in broad terms: The study deep-sequenced TCR alpha and beta repertoires from monozygotic twins, unrelated adults of various ages and cord blood to test whether fetal clonotypes persist. Replicate twin experiments were performed at different times using different library preparation protocols to rule out contamination.

Every donor in the study was a healthy Caucasian. The twin cohort consisted of three pairs of female monozygotic twins, all aged roughly 18 to 29 years. The RNA used for TCR libraries was isolated from peripheral blood mononuclear cells. V was cut back by 3 bases and J by 1 base, leaving a gap of 9 bases between them. Spanning cysteine to phenylalanine, the CDR3 consists of 13 amino acids. Only the CDR3 part of the read is kept: 39 bases, read in frame from the first base. CDR1 and CDR2, looked up from the germline V gene (reference sequence), are DFQATT and SNEGSKA. Points the paper makes about the study in general: Because the same donors could not be followed over many years, conclusions were based on cross-sectional statistical analysis. Excess twin sharing in beta out-of-frame sequences was weaker because fewer shared sequences lowered the signal-to-noise ratio. Abundant cord blood beta clonotypes had fewer insertions, young adult naive repertoires showed a similar but weaker trend, and memory repertoires showed no such trend. Compared with coincidental sharing between unrelated individuals, out-of-frame TCR alpha sequences shared between twins showed an excess of sequences with low generation probability. In monozygotic twins, out-of-frame TCR alpha sharing was systematically underestimated by recombination models, although the models agreed with sharing between unrelated individuals. Invariant T cells such as MAIT and iNKT could partly confound zero-insertion analyses, though diverse VJ usage argued against this for most clonotypes.

This sample was shared with a second study, whose subject was yellow fever vaccine responses in identical twins. According to the second study: According to the authors, the vaccine-induced T cell response in identical twins seemed to be partly convergent and partly specific to each individual. In the study, vaccine-responding T cell clones were precisely tracked in identical twins.

The sequence joins TRBV20-1 to TRBJ2-5; no D gene can be assigned with confidence. The sample was PBMCs. The clonotype comes from a woman under 30 in good health. The DNA sequence follows: TGCAGTGCTAGCCCCCGGAGCCAAGAGACCCAGTACTTC. Its protein product is CSASPRSQETQYF.